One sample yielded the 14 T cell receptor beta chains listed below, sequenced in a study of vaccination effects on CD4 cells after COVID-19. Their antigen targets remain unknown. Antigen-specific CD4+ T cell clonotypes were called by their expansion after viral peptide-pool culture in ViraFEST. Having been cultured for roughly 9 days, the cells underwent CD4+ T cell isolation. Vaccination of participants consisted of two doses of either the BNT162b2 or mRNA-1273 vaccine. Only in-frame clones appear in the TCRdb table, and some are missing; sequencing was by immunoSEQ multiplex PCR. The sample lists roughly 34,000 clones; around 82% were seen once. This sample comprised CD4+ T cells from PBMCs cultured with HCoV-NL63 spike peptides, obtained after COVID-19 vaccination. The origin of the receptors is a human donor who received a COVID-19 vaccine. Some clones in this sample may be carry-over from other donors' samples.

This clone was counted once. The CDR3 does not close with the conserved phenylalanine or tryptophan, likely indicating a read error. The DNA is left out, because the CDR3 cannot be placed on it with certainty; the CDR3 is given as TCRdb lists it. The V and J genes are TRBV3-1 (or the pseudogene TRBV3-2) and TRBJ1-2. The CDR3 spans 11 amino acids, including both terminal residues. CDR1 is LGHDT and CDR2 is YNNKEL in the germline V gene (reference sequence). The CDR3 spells CASSQGQAVQI.

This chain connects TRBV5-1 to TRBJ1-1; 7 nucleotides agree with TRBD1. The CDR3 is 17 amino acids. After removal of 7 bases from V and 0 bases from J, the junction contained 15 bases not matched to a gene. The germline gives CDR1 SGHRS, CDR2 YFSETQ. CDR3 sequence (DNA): TGCGCCAGCTATGAAACCAGGGGGACGGGGATGAACACTGAAGCTTTCTTT. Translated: CASYETRGTGMNTEAFF.

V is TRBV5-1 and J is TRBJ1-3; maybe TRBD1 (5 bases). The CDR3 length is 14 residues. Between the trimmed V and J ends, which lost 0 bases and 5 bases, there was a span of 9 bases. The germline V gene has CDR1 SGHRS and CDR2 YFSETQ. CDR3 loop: CASSLGGDRNTIYF. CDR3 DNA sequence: TGCGCCAGCAGCTTGGGAGGGGATAGAAACACCATATATTTT.

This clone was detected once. The CDR3 loop is CASSYSVSGTAFYEQYV. DNA for the CDR3: TGTGCCAGCAGTTACTCGGTTTCCGGGACAGCATTCTACGAGCAGTACGTC. This rearrangement joins TRBV6-2 or TRBV6-3 to TRBJ2-7; 7 bases line up with TRBD1. The CDR3 has 17 residues. Germline loops: CDR1 MNHEY, CDR2 SVGEGT. The V gene end was trimmed by 0 bases and the J gene end by 3 bases; junction bases not matched to a gene: 11.

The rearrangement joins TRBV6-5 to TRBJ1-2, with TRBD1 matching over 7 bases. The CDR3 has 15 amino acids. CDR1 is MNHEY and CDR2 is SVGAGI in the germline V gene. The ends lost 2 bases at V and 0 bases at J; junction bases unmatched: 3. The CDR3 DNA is TGTGCCAGCAGTTACAATACAGGGGCTAACTATGGCTACACCTTC. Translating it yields CASSYNTGANYGYTF.

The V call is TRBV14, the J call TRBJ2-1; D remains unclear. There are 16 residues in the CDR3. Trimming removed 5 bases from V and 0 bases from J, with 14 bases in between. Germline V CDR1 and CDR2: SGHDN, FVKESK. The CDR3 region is CASSYGRLSSYNEQFF. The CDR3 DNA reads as TGTGCCAGCAGCTATGGACGGTTAAGCTCCTACAATGAGCAGTTCTTC.

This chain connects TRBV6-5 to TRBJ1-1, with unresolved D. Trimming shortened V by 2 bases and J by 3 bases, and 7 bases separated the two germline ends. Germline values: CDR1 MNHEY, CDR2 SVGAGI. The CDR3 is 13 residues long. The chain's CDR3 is CASSYKGYTEAFF. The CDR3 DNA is TGTGCCAGCAGTTACAAGGGATACACTGAAGCTTTCTTT.

This CDR3 is CASSTAGTVNSPLHF. As DNA, the CDR3 is TGTGCCAGCAGTACTGCCGGGACGGTTAATTCACCCCTCCACTTT. V and J are TRBV28 and TRBJ1-6, with D perhaps TRBD1 (5 bases). Looked up from germline, CDR1 is MDHEN and CDR2 is SYDVKM. Trimming removed 5 bases from V and 6 bases from J, with 14 bases in between. The CDR3 sequence is 15 residues long.

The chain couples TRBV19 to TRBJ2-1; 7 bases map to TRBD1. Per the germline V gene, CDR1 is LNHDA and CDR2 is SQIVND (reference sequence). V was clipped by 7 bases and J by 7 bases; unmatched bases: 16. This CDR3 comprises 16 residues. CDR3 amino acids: CASIPQTGYSLNEQFF. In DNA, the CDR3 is TGTGCCAGTATTCCCCAGACAGGGTATTCACTTAATGAGCAGTTCTTC.

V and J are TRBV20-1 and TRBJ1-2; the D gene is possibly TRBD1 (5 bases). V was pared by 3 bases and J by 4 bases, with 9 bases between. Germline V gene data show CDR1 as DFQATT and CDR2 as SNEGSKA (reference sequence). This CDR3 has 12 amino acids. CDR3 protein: CSASWGPYGYTF. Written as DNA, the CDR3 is TGCAGTGCTAGTTGGGGCCCCTATGGCTACACCTTC.

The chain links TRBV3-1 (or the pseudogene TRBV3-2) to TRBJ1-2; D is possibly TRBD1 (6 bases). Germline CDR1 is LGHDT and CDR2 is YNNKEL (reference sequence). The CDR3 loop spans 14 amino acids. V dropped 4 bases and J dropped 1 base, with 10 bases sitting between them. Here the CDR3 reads CASSRGQFNYGYTF. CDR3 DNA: TGTGCCAGCAGCCGCGGACAGTTTAACTATGGCTACACCTTC.

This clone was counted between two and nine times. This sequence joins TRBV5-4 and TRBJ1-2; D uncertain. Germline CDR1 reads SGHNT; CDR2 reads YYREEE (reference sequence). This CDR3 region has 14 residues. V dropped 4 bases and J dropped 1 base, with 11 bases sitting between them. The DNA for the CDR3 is TGTGCCAGCAGCCGCGGCGCTAATAACTATGGCTACACCTTC. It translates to CASSRGANNYGYTF.

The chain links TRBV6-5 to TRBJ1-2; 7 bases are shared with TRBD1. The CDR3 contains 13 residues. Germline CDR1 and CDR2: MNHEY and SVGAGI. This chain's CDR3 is CAVRGGGGYGYTF. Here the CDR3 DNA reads TGTGCAGTCCGGGGAGGGGGCGGCTATGGCTACACCTTC.

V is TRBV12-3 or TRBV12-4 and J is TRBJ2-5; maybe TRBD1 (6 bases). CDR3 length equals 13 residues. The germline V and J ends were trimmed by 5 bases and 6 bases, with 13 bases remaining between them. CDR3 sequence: CASSPLGGQTQYF. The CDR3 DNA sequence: TGTGCCAGCAGTCCGCTTGGGGGCCAGACCCAGTACTTC.